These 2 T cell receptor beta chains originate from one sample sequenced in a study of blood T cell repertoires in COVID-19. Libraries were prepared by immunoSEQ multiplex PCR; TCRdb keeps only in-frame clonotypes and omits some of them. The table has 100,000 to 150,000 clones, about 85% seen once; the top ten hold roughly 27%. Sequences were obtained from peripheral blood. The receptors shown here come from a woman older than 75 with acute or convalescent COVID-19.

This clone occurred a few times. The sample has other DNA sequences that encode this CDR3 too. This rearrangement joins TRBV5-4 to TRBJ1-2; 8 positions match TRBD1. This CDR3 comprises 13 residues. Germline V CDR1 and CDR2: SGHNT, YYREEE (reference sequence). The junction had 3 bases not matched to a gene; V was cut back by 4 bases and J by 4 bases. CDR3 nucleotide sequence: TGTGCCAGCAGCCCCGGGACAGGCTATGGCTACACCTTC. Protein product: CASSPGTGYGYTF.

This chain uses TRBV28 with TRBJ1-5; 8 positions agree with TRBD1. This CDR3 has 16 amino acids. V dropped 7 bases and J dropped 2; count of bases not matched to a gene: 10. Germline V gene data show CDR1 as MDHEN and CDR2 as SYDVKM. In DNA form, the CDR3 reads TGTGCCAGCACTTCAGGGGGCGTTATCGGCAATCAGCCCCAGCATTTT. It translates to CASTSGGVIGNQPQHF. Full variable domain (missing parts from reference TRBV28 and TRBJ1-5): DVKVTQSSRYLVKRTGEKVFLECVQDMDHENMFWYRQDPGLGLRLIYFSYDVKMKEKGDIPEGYSVSREKKERFSLILESASTNQTSMYLCASTSGGVIGNQPQHFGDGTRLSIL.